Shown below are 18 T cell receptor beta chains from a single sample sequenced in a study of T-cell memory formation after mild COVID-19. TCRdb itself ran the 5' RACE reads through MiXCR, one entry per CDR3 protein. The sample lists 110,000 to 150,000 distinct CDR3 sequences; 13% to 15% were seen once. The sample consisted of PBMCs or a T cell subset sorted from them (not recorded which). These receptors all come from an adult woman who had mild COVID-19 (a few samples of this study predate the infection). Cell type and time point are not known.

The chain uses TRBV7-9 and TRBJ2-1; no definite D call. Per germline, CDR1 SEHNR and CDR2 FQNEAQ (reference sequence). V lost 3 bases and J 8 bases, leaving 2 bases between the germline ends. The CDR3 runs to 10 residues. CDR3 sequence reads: CASSLDEQFF. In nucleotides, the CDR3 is TGTGCCAGCAGCTTGGATGAGCAGTTCTTC.

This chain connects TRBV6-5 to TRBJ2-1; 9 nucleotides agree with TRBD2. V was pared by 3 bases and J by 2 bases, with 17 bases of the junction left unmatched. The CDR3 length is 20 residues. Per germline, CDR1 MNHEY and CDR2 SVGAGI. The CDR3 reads CASSYMITGPGTSPYNEQFF. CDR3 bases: TGTGCCAGCAGTTATATGATTACAGGCCCGGGGACTAGCCCCTACAATGAGCAGTTCTTC.

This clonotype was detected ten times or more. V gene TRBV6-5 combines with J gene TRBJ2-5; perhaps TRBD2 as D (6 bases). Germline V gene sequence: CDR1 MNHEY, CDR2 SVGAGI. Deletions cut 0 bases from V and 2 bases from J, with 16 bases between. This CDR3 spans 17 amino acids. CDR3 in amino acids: CASSYSSASANQETQYF. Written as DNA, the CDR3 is TGTGCCAGCAGTTACTCTTCGGCTAGCGCAAATCAAGAGACCCAGTACTTC.

In nucleotides, the CDR3 is TGTGCCAGCAGCTTAGCAGGGACGCCGATAACCCAGAACGGCTACACCTTC. Translation: CASSLAGTPITQNGYTF. V is TRBV7-9 and J is TRBJ1-2; possibly TRBD1 for D (5 bases). The CDR3 covers 17 residues. V was pared by 0 bases and J by 8 bases, with 22 bases between. Per the germline V gene, CDR1 is SEHNR and CDR2 is FQNEAQ (reference sequence).

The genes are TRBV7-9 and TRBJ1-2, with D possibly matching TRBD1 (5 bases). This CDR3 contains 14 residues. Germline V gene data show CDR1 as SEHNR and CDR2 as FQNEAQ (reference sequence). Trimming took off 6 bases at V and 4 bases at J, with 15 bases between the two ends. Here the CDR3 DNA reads TGTGCCAGCAGTTTCATCGACAGTAGCTATGGCTACACCTTC. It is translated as CASSFIDSSYGYTF.

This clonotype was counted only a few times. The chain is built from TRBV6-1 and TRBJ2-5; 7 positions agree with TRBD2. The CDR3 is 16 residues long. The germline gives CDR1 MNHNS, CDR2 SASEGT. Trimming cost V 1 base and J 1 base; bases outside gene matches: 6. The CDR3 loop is CASSEEVAGFQETQYF. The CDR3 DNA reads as TGTGCCAGCAGTGAAGAGGTAGCGGGCTTCCAAGAGACCCAGTACTTC.

The CDR3 protein is CASSQDRLYEQYF. CDR3 nucleotide sequence: TGCGCCAGCAGCCAGGACAGGTTATACGAGCAGTACTTC. The V call is TRBV4-3, the J call TRBJ2-7; 7 nucleotides agree with TRBD1. CDR1 and CDR2 from the germline V gene are LGHNA and YSLEER. This CDR3 has 13 residues. The trim removed 3 bases at V and 4 bases at J, leaving 3 bases unmatched.

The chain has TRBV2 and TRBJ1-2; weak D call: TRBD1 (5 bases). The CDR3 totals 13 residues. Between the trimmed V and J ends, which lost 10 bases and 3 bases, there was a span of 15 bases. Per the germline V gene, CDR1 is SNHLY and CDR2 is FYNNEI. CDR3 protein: CANEGWGDYGYTF. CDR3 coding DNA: TGTGCCAACGAGGGGTGGGGAGACTATGGCTACACCTTC.

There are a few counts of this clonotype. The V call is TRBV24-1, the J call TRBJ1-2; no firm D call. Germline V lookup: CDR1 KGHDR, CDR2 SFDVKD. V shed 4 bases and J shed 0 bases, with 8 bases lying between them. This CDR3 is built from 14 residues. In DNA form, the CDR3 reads TGTGCCACCAGTGACGGACCTTCTAACTATGGCTACACCTTC. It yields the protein CATSDGPSNYGYTF.

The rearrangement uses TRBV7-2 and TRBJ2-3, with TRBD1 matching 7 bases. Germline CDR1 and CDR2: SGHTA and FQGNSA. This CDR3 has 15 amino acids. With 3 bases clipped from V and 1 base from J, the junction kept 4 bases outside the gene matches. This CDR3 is CASSFIGTGTDTQYF. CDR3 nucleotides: TGTGCCAGCAGCTTTATCGGGACAGGCACAGATACGCAGTATTTT.

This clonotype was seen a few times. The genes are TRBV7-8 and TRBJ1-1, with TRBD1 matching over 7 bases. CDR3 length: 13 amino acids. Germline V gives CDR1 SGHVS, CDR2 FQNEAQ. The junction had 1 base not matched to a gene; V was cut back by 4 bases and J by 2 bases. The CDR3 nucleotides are TGTGCCAGCAGCTGGACAGGCAACACTGAAGCTTTCTTT. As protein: CASSWTGNTEAFF.

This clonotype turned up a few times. CDR3 DNA: TGTGCCAGCAGGCCCAGGGAAAGCTACGAGCAGTACTTC. Translating it yields CASRPRESYEQYF. This chain joins TRBV12-3 or TRBV12-4 and TRBJ2-7; D possibly corresponds to TRBD1 (5 bases). V was clipped by 6 bases and J by 3 bases, with 12 bases between them. The CDR3 is 13 amino acids.

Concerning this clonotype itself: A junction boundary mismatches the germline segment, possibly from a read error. For the CDR3, the DNA is TGTGCCAGCAGCCCTTGGACTAGCTCCGACGAGCAGTACTTC. The encoded protein is CASSPWTSSDEQYF. The gene calls are TRBV7-2 and TRBJ2-7; TRBD2 matches at 8 bases. The length of the CDR3 is 14 residues. CDR1 is SGHTA and CDR2 is FQGNSA in the germline V gene.

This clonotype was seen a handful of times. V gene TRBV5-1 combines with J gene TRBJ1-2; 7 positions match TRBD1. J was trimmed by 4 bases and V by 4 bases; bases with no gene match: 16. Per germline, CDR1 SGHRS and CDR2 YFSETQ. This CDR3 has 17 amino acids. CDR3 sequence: CASSQGVRAHPTYGYTF. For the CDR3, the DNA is TGCGCCAGCAGCCAGGGGGTCCGAGCCCACCCGACCTATGGCTACACCTTC.

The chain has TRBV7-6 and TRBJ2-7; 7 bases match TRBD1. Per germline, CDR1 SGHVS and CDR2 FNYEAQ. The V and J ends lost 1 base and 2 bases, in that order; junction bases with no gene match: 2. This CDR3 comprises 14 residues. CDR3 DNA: TGTGCCAGCAGCTTAGGTGGACAGGCCTACGAGCAGTACTTC. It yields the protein CASSLGGQAYEQYF.

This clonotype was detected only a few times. Written as DNA, the CDR3 is TGTGCCAGCAGTGCTTTGTCCCGGGACAGGGGACCCTACGAGCAGTACTTC. It translates to CASSALSRDRGPYEQYF. The V gene is TRBV6-2 or TRBV6-3, the J gene TRBJ2-7, with 10 bases identical to TRBD1. Germline loops: CDR1 MNHEY, CDR2 SVGEGT. V was pared by 5 bases and J by 2 bases, with 12 bases of the junction left unmatched. This CDR3 contains 17 residues.

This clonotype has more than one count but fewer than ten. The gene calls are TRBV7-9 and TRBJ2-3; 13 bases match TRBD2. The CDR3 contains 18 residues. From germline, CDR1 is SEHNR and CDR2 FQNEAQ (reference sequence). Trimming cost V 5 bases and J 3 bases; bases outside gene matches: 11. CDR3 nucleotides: TGTGCCAGCAGCCGTACTAGCGGGAGGGCCGGGTTGACAGATACGCAGTATTTT. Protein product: CASSRTSGRAGLTDTQYF.

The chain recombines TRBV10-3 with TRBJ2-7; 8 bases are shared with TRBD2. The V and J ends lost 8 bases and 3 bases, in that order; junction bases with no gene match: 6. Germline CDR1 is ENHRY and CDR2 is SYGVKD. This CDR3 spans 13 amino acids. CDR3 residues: CAIAQAGVYEQYF. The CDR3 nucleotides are TGTGCCATCGCCCAAGCGGGAGTCTACGAGCAGTACTTC.